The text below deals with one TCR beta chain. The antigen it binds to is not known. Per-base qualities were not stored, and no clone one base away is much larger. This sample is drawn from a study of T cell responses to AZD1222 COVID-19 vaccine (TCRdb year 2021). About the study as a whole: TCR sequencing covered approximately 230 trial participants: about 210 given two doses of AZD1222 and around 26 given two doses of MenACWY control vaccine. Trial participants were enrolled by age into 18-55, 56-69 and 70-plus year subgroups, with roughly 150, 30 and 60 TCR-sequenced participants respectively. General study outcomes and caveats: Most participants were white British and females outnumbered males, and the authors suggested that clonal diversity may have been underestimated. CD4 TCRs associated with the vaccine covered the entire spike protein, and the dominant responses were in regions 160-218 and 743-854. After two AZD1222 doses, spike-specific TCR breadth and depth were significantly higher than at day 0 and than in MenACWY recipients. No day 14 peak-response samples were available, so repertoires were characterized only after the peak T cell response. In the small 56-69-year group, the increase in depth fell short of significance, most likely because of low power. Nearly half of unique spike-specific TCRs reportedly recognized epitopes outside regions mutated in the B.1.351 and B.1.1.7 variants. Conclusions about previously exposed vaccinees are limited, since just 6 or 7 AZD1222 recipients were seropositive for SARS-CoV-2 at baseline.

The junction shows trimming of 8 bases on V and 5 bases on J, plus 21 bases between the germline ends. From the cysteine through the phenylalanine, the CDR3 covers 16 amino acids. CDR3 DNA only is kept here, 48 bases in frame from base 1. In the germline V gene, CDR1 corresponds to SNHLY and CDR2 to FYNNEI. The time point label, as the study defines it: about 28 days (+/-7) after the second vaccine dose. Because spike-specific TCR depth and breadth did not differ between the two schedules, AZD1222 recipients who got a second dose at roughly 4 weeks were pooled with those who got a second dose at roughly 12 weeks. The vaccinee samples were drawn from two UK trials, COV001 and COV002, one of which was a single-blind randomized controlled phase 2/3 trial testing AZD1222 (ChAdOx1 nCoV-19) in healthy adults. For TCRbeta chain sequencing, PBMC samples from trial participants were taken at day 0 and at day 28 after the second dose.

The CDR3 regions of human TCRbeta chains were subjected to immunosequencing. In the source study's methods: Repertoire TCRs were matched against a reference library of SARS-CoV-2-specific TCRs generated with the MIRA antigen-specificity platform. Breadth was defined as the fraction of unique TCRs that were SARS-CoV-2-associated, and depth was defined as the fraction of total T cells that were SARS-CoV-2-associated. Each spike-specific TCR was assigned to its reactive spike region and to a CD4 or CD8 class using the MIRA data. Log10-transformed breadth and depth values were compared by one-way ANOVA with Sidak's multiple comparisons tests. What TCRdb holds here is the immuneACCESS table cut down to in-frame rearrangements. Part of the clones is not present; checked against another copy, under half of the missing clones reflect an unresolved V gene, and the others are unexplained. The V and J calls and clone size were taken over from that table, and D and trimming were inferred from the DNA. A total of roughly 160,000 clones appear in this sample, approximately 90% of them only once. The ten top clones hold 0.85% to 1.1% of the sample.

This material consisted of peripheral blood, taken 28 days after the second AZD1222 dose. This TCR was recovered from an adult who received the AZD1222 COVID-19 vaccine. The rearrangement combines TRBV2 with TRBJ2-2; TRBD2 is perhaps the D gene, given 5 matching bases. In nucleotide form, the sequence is TGTGCCAGCCGCAACCCAAGTCGAGGGATGACCGGGGAGCTGTTTTTT. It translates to CASRNPSRGMTGELFF.